These 26 T cell receptor beta chains share one sample of origin, sequenced in a study of blood T cell repertoires in COVID-19. TCRdb keeps only in-frame clones here, not all; method: immunoSEQ multiplex PCR. The data hold about 270,000 clones, with about 88% observed a single time. Specimen: PBMCs or T cells enriched from blood (not recorded which). The receptors shown here come from a woman aged 45 to 65 who had recovered from COVID-19.

V usage is TRBV28 and J usage is TRBJ2-7; 8 positions agree with TRBD1. V lost 2 bases and J lost 5; bases outside the gene matches: 5. CDR1 and CDR2 from the germline V gene are MDHEN and SYDVKM. The CDR3 totals 14 residues. The CDR3 spells CASSLGTGPNEQYF. In DNA, the CDR3 is TGTGCCAGCAGTTTAGGGACAGGTCCCAACGAGCAGTACTTC.

The chain links TRBV30 to TRBJ2-1; weak D call: TRBD2 (6 bases). CDR3 length: 12 residues. Germline lookup yields CDR1 GTSNPN and CDR2 SVGIG (reference sequence). Trimming left V 4 bases short and J 9 bases short, with 13 bases between. CDR3: CAWNTAGIEQFF. In nucleotides, the CDR3 is TGTGCCTGGAATACGGCGGGAATTGAGCAGTTCTTC. Full variable domain (remainder filled in from reference TRBV30 and TRBJ2-1): SQTIHQWPATLVQPVGSPLSLECTVEGTSNPNLYWYRQAAGRGLQLLFYSVGIGQISSEVPQNLSASRPQDRQFILSSKKLLLSDSGFYLCAWNTAGIEQFFGPGTRLTVL.

The rearrangement links TRBV14 to TRBJ2-1, with D tentatively TRBD2 (5 bases). Between the trimmed V and J ends, which lost 0 bases and 2 bases, there was a span of 14 bases. The CDR3 loop spans 17 amino acids. The germline CDR1 and CDR2 sequences are SGHDN and FVKESK. In nucleotides, the CDR3 is TGTGCCAGCAGCCAAGATTATCGGCAGAGGGCCTACAATGAGCAGTTCTTC. It encodes CASSQDYRQRAYNEQFF.

The chain is built from TRBV29-1 and TRBJ1-3; possibly TRBD1 for D (5 bases). V lost 0 bases, J lost 4 bases, and 10 bases lay in between. CDR3 length: 14 residues. From germline, CDR1 is SQVTM and CDR2 ANQGSEA. The CDR3 DNA reads TGCAGCGTTGAAGACAGGGTTTCGGGAAACACCATATATTTT. Protein product: CSVEDRVSGNTIYF.

The chain joins TRBV11-2 to TRBJ2-1, with TRBD2 matching over 13 bases. The V gene's germline CDR1 is SGHAT and CDR2 FQNNGV. V lost 4 bases and J lost 3; bases outside the gene matches: 3. CDR3 length equals 16 residues. CDR3 DNA: TGTGCCAGCAGCTCAACTAGCGGGAGGGTCTACAATGAGCAGTTCTTC. Its protein is CASSSTSGRVYNEQFF.

J is TRBJ2-1 and V is TRBV10-3, with no clear D. V was pared by 6 bases and J by 7 bases, with 19 bases between. The CDR3 is 15 amino acids. The germline V gene encodes CDR1 ENHRY and CDR2 SYGVKD. This CDR3 is CAISDSQLVRNEQFF. The DNA for the CDR3 is TGTGCCATCAGCGATAGCCAGTTGGTCCGTAATGAGCAGTTCTTC.

This rearrangement joins TRBV10-1 to TRBJ1-1, with 7 bases aligning to TRBD1. Germline trimming cut 8 bases from V and 5 bases from J; bases unmatched to any gene: 8. Per the germline V gene, CDR1 is WNHNN and CDR2 is SYGVQD (reference sequence). This CDR3 contains 13 residues. In nucleotides, the CDR3 is TGCGCCAGCGGGAATACAGGGGTTACTGAAGCTTTCTTT. Translated, it gives CASGNTGVTEAFF.

This chain connects TRBV7-2 to TRBJ2-7; 10 nucleotides align to TRBD1. V lost 5 bases and J lost 4; bases outside the gene matches: 5. Germline CDR1 and CDR2: SGHTA and FQGNSA. The CDR3 length is 14 residues. The CDR3 DNA follows: TGTGCCAGCAGCCCCAGGGACAGGGGTTACGAGCAGTACTTC. This encodes CASSPRDRGYEQYF.

A single count supports this clone. This chain joins TRBV5-1 and TRBJ1-2, with D hard to call. Between the trimmed V and J ends, which lost 2 bases and 3 bases, there was a span of 8 bases. The CDR3 consists of 13 residues. From germline, CDR1 is SGHRS and CDR2 YFSETQ. The CDR3 is CASSFSGDYGYTF. As DNA, the CDR3 is TGCGCCAGCAGCTTCAGCGGTGACTATGGCTACACCTTC.

V is TRBV10-3 and J is TRBJ1-1; 7 bases fit TRBD1. Germline V gene data show CDR1 as ENHRY and CDR2 as SYGVKD. The CDR3 totals 15 residues. V gave up 6 bases and J gave up 2 bases; unmatched junction bases: 9. CDR3 residues: CAIRETGQLNTEAFF. CDR3 sequence (DNA): TGTGCCATCAGGGAAACGGGACAGCTCAACACTGAAGCTTTCTTT.

V gene TRBV5-1 combines with J gene TRBJ1-4, with D possibly matching TRBD1 (5 bases). CDR1 is SGHRS, CDR2 YFSETQ, per germline. The CDR3 spans 16 residues. V lost 0 bases to trimming and J lost 4 bases, with 13 bases between them. Written as DNA, the CDR3 is TGCGCCAGCAGCTTGGGACAGCAAATTTTTAATGAAAAACTGTTTTTT. Translating gives CASSLGQQIFNEKLFF. Complete variable domain (other parts from reference TRBV5-1 and TRBJ1-4): KAGVTQTPRYLIKTRGQQVTLSCSPISGHRSVSWYQQTPGQGLQFLFEYFSETQRNKGNFPGRFSGRQFSNSRSEMNVSTLELGDSALYLCASSLGQQIFNEKLFFGSGTQLSVL.

V usage is TRBV6-2 or TRBV6-3 and J usage is TRBJ1-5; tentatively, D is TRBD1 (5 bases). This CDR3 has 14 residues. Trimming removed 2 bases from V and 3 bases from J, with 8 bases in between. Germline assignment: CDR1 MNHEY and CDR2 SVGEGT. The CDR3 coding sequence is TGTGCCAGCAGTTACGTGGGGCTCAATCAGCCCCAGCATTTT. Translated, it gives CASSYVGLNQPQHF.

The genes are TRBV3-1 (or the pseudogene TRBV3-2) and TRBJ2-1, with 9 bases that match TRBD2. Germline assignment: CDR1 LGHDT and CDR2 YNNKEL (reference sequence). There are 15 residues in the CDR3. J gave up 5 bases and V 3 bases, and 5 bases lay outside the gene matches. The CDR3 spells CASSHSGSRDNEQFF. For the CDR3, the DNA is TGTGCCAGCAGCCATAGCGGGAGTAGGGACAATGAGCAGTTCTTC.

CDR3 coding DNA: TGTGCCAGCAGTTCGCCGGGACAGAACTACAATGAGCAGTTCTTC. Its translation is CASSSPGQNYNEQFF. V gene TRBV27 combines with J gene TRBJ2-1, with TRBD1 identical over 7 bases. Per germline, CDR1 MNHEY and CDR2 SMNVEV (reference sequence). This CDR3 has 15 residues. V was pared by 4 bases and J by 3 bases, with 6 bases of the junction left unmatched.

V and J are TRBV19 and TRBJ2-4, with no clear D. Trimming shortened V by 2 bases and J by 0 bases, and 8 bases separated the two germline ends. There are 15 residues in the CDR3. Germline CDR1 reads LNHDA; CDR2 reads SQIVND (reference sequence). Written as DNA, the CDR3 is TGTGCCAGTAGTATAATAAGCATAGCCAAAAACATTCAGTACTTC. Its translation: CASSIISIAKNIQYF.

The chain links TRBV11-2 to TRBJ1-4; D remains unclear. Trimming took off 1 base at V and 8 bases at J, with 14 bases between the two ends. Looked up from germline, CDR1 is SGHAT and CDR2 is FQNNGV. The CDR3 runs to 15 residues. CDR3 sequence: CASSLVAGLGEKLFF. For the CDR3, the DNA is TGTGCCAGCAGCTTAGTTGCTGGCCTCGGGGAAAAACTGTTTTTT.

The V gene is TRBV7-6, the J gene TRBJ2-2; D uncertain. This CDR3 has 15 amino acids. The germline CDR1 and CDR2 sequences are SGHVS and FNYEAQ. V dropped 5 bases and J dropped 2 bases, with 12 bases sitting between them. The CDR3 sequence is CASSPSQPNTGELFF. CDR3 DNA sequence: TGTGCCAGCAGCCCTTCACAGCCTAACACCGGGGAGCTGTTTTTT.

This chain connects TRBV9 to TRBJ1-3; tentatively, D is TRBD1 (6 bases). V lost 4 bases to trimming and J lost 0 bases, with 11 bases between them. There are 15 residues in the CDR3. The germline V gene encodes CDR1 SGDLS and CDR2 YYNGEE. The CDR3 DNA reads as TGTGCCAGCAGCCCTTACAGGGACTCTGGAAACACCATATATTTT. It codes for CASSPYRDSGNTIYF.

The chain couples TRBV28 to TRBJ2-4; 10 bases map to TRBD1. Per the germline V gene, CDR1 is MDHEN and CDR2 is SYDVKM. The CDR3 is 16 residues long. V gave up 3 bases and J gave up 5 bases; unmatched junction bases: 7. The CDR3 region has the DNA TGTGCCAGCAGTTTCCCAACCGGGACAGGGGAAAACATTCAGTACTTC. It translates to CASSFPTGTGENIQYF. Full variable domain (missing parts from reference TRBV28 and TRBJ2-4): DVKVTQSSRYLVKRTGEKVFLECVQDMDHENMFWYRQDPGLGLRLIYFSYDVKMKEKGDIPEGYSVSREKKERFSLILESASTNQTSMYLCASSFPTGTGENIQYFGAGTRLSVL.

The J gene is TRBJ2-2, the V gene TRBV5-4, with 12 positions matching TRBD2. From germline, CDR1 is SGHNT and CDR2 YYREEE (reference sequence). This CDR3 has 17 amino acids. With 0 bases clipped from V and 5 bases from J, the junction kept 5 bases outside the gene matches. The CDR3 nucleotides are TGTGCCAGCAGCTTGGGGTCTAGCGGGAGGGGGACCGGGGAGCTGTTTTTT. Amino acid sequence: CASSLGSSGRGTGELFF.

This sequence joins TRBV4-3 and TRBJ2-2; 11 bases agree with TRBD1. Per the germline V gene, CDR1 is LGHNA and CDR2 is YSLEER. This CDR3 has 15 amino acids. The trim removed 4 bases at V and 7 bases at J, leaving 5 bases unmatched. The CDR3 loop reads CASSRGQGDYGELFF. CDR3 coding DNA: TGCGCCAGCAGCCGGGGACAGGGGGATTACGGGGAGCTGTTTTTT.

This rearrangement joins TRBV12-5 to TRBJ2-5; weak D call: TRBD2 (5 bases). This CDR3 is built from 13 residues. V was pared by 5 bases and J by 4 bases, with 11 bases between. The germline V gene encodes CDR1 LGHNT and CDR2 FRNRAP. This chain's CDR3 is CASGSPGSETQYF. CDR3 DNA sequence: TGTGCTAGTGGTAGCCCGGGGTCAGAGACCCAGTACTTC.

This chain uses TRBV7-9 with TRBJ1-1; perhaps TRBD1 as D (5 bases). With 5 bases removed from V and 1 base from J, the gap between germline ends came to 8 bases. Germline V gives CDR1 SEHNR, CDR2 FQNEAQ (reference sequence). This CDR3 is 13 amino acids long. The CDR3 protein is CASSPGPNTEAFF. CDR3 sequence (DNA): TGTGCCAGCAGCCCAGGGCCGAACACTGAAGCTTTCTTT.

The V gene is TRBV5-8, the J gene TRBJ2-5, with 7 bases identical to TRBD2. CDR3 size: 13 residues. Germline V lookup: CDR1 SGHTS, CDR2 YDEGEE. The V segment lost 1 base and the J segment 5 bases; nucleotides outside the gene matches: 2. The CDR3 bases are TGTGCCAGCAGCTTGCGGGGAGGGGAGACCCAGTACTTC. Protein sequence: CASSLRGGETQYF.

The chain combines TRBV28 with TRBJ1-5; a weak D match, TRBD1 (5 bases). Trimming cost V 6 bases and J 5 bases, with 11 bases left between them. The germline CDR1 and CDR2 sequences are MDHEN and SYDVKM. This CDR3 comprises 13 residues. CDR3 sequence: CASRSGGYQPQHF. DNA of the CDR3: TGTGCCAGCAGATCGGGGGGGTATCAGCCCCAGCATTTT.

The chain has TRBV5-1 and TRBJ2-3; perhaps TRBD1 as D (5 bases). V lost 0 bases and J lost 4, with 9 bases in between. The CDR3 is 14 amino acids. Looked up from germline, CDR1 is SGHRS and CDR2 is YFSETQ. The CDR3 DNA follows: TGCGCCAGCAGCTTGGCCGGCAGGGCAGATACGCAGTATTTT. Translating gives CASSLAGRADTQYF.